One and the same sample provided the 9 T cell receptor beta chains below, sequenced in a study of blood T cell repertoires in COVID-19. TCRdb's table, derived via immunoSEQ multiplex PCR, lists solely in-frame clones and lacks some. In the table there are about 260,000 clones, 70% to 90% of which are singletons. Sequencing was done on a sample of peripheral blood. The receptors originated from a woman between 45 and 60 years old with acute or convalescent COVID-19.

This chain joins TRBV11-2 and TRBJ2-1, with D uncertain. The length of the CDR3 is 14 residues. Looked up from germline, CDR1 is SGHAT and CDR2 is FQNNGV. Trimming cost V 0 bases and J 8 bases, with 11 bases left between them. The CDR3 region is CASSLELVVDEQFF. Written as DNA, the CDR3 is TGTGCCAGCAGCTTAGAGCTAGTTGTCGATGAGCAGTTCTTC.

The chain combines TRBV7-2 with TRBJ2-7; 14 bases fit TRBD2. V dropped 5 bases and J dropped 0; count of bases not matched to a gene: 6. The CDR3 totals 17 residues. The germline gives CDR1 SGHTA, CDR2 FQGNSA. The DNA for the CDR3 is TGTGCCAGCAGCGGCGGGACTAGCGGGAGACCCTCCTACGAGCAGTACTTC. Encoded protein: CASSGGTSGRPSYEQYF.

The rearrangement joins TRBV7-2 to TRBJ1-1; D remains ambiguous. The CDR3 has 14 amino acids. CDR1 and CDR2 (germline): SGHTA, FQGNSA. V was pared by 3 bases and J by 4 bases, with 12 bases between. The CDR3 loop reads CASSFSGLGTEAFF. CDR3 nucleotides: TGTGCCAGCAGCTTTTCCGGGTTGGGCACTGAAGCTTTCTTT.

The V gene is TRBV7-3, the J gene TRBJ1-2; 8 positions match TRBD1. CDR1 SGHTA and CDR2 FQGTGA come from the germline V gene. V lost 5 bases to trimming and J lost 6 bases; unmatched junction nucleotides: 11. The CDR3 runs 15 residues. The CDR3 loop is CASSQTGGHSDGYTF. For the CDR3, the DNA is TGTGCCAGCAGCCAAACAGGGGGGCATTCCGATGGCTACACCTTC.

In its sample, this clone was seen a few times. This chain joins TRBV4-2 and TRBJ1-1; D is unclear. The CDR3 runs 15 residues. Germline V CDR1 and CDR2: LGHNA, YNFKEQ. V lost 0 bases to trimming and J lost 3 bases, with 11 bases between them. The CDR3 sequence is CASSQDAGFDTEAFF. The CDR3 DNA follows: TGTGCCAGCAGCCAAGATGCCGGGTTTGACACTGAAGCTTTCTTT.

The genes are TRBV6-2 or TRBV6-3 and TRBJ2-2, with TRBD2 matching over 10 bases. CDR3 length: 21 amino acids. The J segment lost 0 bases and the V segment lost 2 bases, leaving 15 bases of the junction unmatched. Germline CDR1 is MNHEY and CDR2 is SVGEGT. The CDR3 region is CASSYAALAGEIGANTGELFF. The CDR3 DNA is TGTGCCAGCAGTTACGCGGCTCTAGCGGGAGAAATAGGCGCGAACACCGGGGAGCTGTTTTTT.

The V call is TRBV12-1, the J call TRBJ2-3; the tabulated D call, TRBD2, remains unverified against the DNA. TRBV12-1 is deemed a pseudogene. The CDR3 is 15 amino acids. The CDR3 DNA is TGTGCCAGCAGCTTTGAAGAGAGCGAAACAGATACGCAGTATTTT. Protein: CASSFEESETDTQYF.

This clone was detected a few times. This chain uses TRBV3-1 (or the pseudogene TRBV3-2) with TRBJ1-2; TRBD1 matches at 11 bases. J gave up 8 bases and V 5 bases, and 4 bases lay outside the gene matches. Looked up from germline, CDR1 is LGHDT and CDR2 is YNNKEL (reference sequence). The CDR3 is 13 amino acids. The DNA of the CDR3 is TGTGCCAGCAGCTGGGGACAGGGGGTAGGCTACACCTTC. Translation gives CASSWGQGVGYTF.

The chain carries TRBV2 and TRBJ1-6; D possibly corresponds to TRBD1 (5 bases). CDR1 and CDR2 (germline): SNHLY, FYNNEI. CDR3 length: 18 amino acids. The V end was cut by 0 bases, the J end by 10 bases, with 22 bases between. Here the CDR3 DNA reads TGTGCCAGCAGTGAAGCGCTTGACAGTAAAGATGGGGGGTCACCCCTCCACTTT. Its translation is CASSEALDSKDGGSPLHF.